The 15 T cell receptor beta chains listed next were all sequenced from one sample in a study of control samples from healthy donors and cancer patients. TCRdb's copy holds only in-frame clones and misses some; the assay was immunoSEQ multiplex PCR. The data show 70,000 to 85,000 clones, around 84% seen once. The sequenced material came from PBMCs. Receptors originate from a man between 60 and 75 years old with head and neck cancer.

The chain links TRBV27 to TRBJ2-3, with D possibly being TRBD2 (6 bases). The CDR3 length is 14 residues. Germline V gives CDR1 MNHEY, CDR2 SMNVEV (reference sequence). Trimming left V 6 bases short and J 4 bases short, with 14 bases between. The CDR3: CASRGGISADTQYF. The CDR3 coding sequence is TGTGCCAGCAGGGGCGGGATTAGCGCAGATACGCAGTATTTT.

This clone was observed once. V usage is TRBV6-5 and J usage is TRBJ2-7, with 8 bases lining up with TRBD2. The trim removed 4 bases at V and 6 bases at J, leaving 2 bases unmatched. The CDR3 has 12 residues. Looked up from germline, CDR1 is MNHEY and CDR2 is SVGAGI. The chain's CDR3 is CASSFAGGEQYF. The DNA for the CDR3 is TGTGCCAGCAGTTTCGCGGGGGGCGAGCAGTACTTC.

V usage is TRBV30 and J usage is TRBJ2-3; 12 nucleotides match TRBD2. After removal of 3 bases from V and 0 bases from J, the junction contained 4 bases not matched to a gene. The germline V gene has CDR1 GTSNPN and CDR2 SVGIG (reference sequence). CDR3 length: 16 amino acids. CDR3 sequence (DNA): TGTGCCTGGAGGCTTCTAGCGGGAGGGAGCACAGATACGCAGTATTTT. Translated, it gives CAWRLLAGGSTDTQYF. Combining the CDR3 with reference TRBV30 and TRBJ2-3 gives the whole variable domain SQTIHQWPATLVQPVGSPLSLECTVEGTSNPNLYWYRQAAGRGLQLLFYSVGIGQISSEVPQNLSASRPQDRQFILSSKKLLLSDSGFYLCAWRLLAGGSTDTQYFGPGTRLTVL.

The chain carries TRBV5-1 and TRBJ2-7; D may be TRBD1 or TRBD2 (7 bases each). This CDR3 has 14 residues. The V end was cut by 3 bases, the J end by 6 bases, with 16 bases between. CDR1 is SGHRS, CDR2 YFSETQ, per germline. The DNA for the CDR3 is TGCGCCAGCAGCTCATCCCTCAGGGGGGGCGAGCAGTACTTC. Translated: CASSSSLRGGEQYF.

The genes are TRBV11-3 and TRBJ2-1, with 11 nucleotides matching TRBD2. The germline CDR1 and CDR2 sequences are SGHNT and YENEEA. The CDR3 is 17 residues long. The trim removed 0 bases at V and 7 bases at J, leaving 8 bases unmatched. Here the CDR3 reads CASSLDGVAGGRNEQFF. Here the CDR3 DNA reads TGTGCCAGCAGCTTAGATGGAGTAGCGGGAGGGCGGAATGAGCAGTTCTTC.

V and J are TRBV5-6 and TRBJ1-5; 11 bases match TRBD1. This CDR3 has 16 amino acids. CDR1 is SGHDT and CDR2 is YYEEEE in the germline V gene. V dropped 2 bases and J dropped 6; count of bases not matched to a gene: 7. The CDR3 DNA sequence: TGTGCCAGCAGCTTAAGATGGGGACAGGGGGGTCAGCCCCAGCATTTT. Encoded protein: CASSLRWGQGGQPQHF.

This rearrangement joins TRBV9 to TRBJ1-1; a possible D gene is TRBD1 (6 bases). Germline-derived CDR1 and CDR2 are SGDLS and YYNGEE. V was trimmed by 4 bases and J by 1 base, leaving 17 bases between them. There are 16 residues in the CDR3. The DNA of the CDR3 is TGTGCCAGCAGCCTTAGCTGGGGGGCAGGGAACACTGAAGCTTTCTTT. As protein: CASSLSWGAGNTEAFF.

The chain recombines TRBV10-3 with TRBJ2-3; TRBD2 is a possible D gene (6 bases). Germline V CDR1 and CDR2: ENHRY, SYGVKD. V dropped 6 bases and J dropped 3 bases, with 10 bases sitting between them. The CDR3 extends over 13 amino acids. In DNA form, the CDR3 reads TGTGCCATCAGCTGGGAGGAGACAGATACGCAGTATTTT. Its protein product is CAISWEETDTQYF.

The genes are TRBV4-1 and TRBJ1-2, with 8 bases fitting TRBD1. This CDR3 has 15 amino acids. The J segment lost 3 bases and the V segment lost 1 base, leaving 4 bases of the junction unmatched. CDR1 is MGHRA, CDR2 YSYEKL, per germline. The CDR3 is CASSQGLDRDYGYTF. In DNA, the CDR3 is TGCGCCAGCAGCCAAGGTCTGGACAGGGACTATGGCTACACCTTC.

This rearrangement joins TRBV2 to TRBJ2-7, with D perhaps TRBD2 (6 bases). Trimming took 3 bases from V and 1 from J, leaving 19 bases between them. This CDR3 spans 17 amino acids. Germline CDR1 is SNHLY and CDR2 is FYNNEI. The CDR3 DNA reads as TGTGCCAGCAGTGACCCGAGGGTAAGGGGACTGTCCTACGAGCAGTACTTC. Its protein product is CASSDPRVRGLSYEQYF.

The V and J genes are TRBV30 and TRBJ2-4; D may be TRBD2 (5 bases). CDR1 GTSNPN and CDR2 SVGIG come from the germline V gene (reference sequence). CDR3 length: 11 amino acids. The V end lost 3 bases, the J end lost 8 bases, and 8 bases lay between the germline ends. Here the CDR3 reads CAWSPGDIQYF. The CDR3 bases are TGTGCCTGGAGCCCCGGGGACATTCAGTACTTC.

The rearrangement joins TRBV19 to TRBJ2-1, with 10 bases identical to TRBD2. The V and J ends lost 6 bases and 16 bases, in that order; junction bases with no gene match: 12. CDR3 length equals 13 residues. Per the germline V gene, CDR1 is LNHDA and CDR2 is SQIVND (reference sequence). CDR3 DNA sequence: TGTGCCAGTAGAAAGGCCAGGACTAGCGGATATTTCTTC. Encoded protein: CASRKARTSGYFF.

The chain has TRBV28 and TRBJ1-6; D call uncertain. The V gene lost 5 bases and the J gene lost 8 bases, with 16 bases spanning the gap. The CDR3 consists of 15 residues. In germline, CDR1 is MDHEN, CDR2 SYDVKM. The DNA for the CDR3 is TGTGCCAGCAGTCCCACTCGATTGGGAGATTCACCCCTCCACTTT. Amino acids: CASSPTRLGDSPLHF.

This rearrangement joins TRBV19 to TRBJ1-5; TRBD1 agrees at 7 bases. The germline CDR1 and CDR2 sequences are LNHDA and SQIVND (reference sequence). The CDR3 runs 14 residues. V gave up 11 bases and J gave up 6 bases; unmatched junction bases: 13. CDR3 nucleotide sequence: TGTGCCGCAACCCGGGGAGGGGGCTTTCAGCCCCAGCATTTT. Encoded protein: CAATRGGGFQPQHF.

J is TRBJ1-6 and V is TRBV4-1; 9 nucleotides match TRBD1. The CDR3 covers 17 residues. CDR1 and CDR2 from the germline V gene are MGHRA and YSYEKL. With 0 bases clipped from V and 7 bases from J, the junction kept 7 bases outside the gene matches. The CDR3 DNA reads TGCGCCAGCAGCCAAGATGGAATCGGGACAGGGAATTCACCCCTCCACTTT. This translates into CASSQDGIGTGNSPLHF.